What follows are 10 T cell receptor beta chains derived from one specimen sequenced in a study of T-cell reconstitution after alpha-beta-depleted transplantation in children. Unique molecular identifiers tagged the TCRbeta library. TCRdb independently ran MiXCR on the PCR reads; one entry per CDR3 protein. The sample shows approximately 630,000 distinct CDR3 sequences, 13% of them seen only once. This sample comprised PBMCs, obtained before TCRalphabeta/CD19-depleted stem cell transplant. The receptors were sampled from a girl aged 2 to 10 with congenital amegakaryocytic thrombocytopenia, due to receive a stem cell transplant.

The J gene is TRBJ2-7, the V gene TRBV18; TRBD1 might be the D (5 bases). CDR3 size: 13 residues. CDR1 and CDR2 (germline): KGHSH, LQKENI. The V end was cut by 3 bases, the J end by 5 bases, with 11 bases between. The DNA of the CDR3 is TGTGCCAGCTCACCTTTACAGGAAGACGAGCAGTACTTC. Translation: CASSPLQEDEQYF.

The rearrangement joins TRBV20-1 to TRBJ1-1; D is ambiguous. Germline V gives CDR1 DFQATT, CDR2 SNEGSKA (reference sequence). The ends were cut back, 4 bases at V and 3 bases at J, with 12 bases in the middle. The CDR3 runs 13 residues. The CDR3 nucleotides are TGCAGTGCTAAAGTCACCGTGGACACTGAAGCTTTCTTT. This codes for CSAKVTVDTEAFF.

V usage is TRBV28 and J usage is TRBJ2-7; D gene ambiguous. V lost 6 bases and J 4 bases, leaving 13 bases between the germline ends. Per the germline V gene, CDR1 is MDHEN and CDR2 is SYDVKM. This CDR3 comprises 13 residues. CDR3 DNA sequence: TGTGCCAGCAGGCAGTTTTCGAAGTACGAGCAGTACTTC. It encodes CASRQFSKYEQYF.

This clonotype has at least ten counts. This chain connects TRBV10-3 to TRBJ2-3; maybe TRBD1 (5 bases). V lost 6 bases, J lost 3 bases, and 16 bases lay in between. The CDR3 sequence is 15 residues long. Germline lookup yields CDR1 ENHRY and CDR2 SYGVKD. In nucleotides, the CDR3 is TGTGCCATCAGAGGGGCCGACGGCCGGACAGATACGCAGTATTTT. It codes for CAIRGADGRTDTQYF.

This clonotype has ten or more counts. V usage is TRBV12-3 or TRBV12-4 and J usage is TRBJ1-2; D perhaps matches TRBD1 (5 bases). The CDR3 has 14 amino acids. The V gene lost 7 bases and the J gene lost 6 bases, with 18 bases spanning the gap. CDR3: CASILGWQGNGYTF. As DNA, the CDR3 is TGTGCCAGCATCTTAGGGTGGCAGGGCAATGGCTACACCTTC.

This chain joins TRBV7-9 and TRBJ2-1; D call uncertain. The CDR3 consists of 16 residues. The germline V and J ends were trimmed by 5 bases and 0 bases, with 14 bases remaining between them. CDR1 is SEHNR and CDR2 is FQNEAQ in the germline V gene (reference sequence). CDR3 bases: TGTGCCAGCAGCCCCCCACCACCAAGCTCCTACAATGAGCAGTTCTTC. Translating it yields CASSPPPPSSYNEQFF.

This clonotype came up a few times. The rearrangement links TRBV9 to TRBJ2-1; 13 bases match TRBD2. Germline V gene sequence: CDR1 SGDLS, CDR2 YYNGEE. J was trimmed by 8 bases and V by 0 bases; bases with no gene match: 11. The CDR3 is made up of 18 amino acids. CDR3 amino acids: CASSVGLAGGSPSDEQFF. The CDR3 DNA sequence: TGTGCCAGCAGCGTAGGACTAGCGGGAGGCTCCCCCTCGGATGAGCAGTTCTTC.

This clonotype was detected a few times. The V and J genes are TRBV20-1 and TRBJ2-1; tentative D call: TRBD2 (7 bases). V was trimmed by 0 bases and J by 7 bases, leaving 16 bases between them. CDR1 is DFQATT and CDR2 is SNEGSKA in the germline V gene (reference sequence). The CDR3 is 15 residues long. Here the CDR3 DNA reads TGCAGTGCTAGAGAGGCTAGCGGAGGGGGGAATGAGCAGTTCTTC. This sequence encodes CSAREASGGGNEQFF.

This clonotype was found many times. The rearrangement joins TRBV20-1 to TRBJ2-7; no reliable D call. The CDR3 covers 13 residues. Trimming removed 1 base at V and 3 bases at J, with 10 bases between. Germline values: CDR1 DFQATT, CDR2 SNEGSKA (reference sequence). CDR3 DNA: TGCAGTGCTAGAGCCGAGACCAACTACGAGCAGTACTTC. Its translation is CSARAETNYEQYF.

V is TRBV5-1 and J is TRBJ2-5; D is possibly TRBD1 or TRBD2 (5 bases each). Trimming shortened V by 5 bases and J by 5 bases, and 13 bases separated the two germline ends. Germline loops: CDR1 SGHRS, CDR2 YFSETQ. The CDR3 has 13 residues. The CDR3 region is CASSLEGSETQYF. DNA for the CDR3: TGCGCCAGCAGTCTTGAGGGGTCGGAGACCCAGTACTTC.